The rows below give T cell receptor beta chains drawn from one sample of a study of Ad26.COV2.S vaccination and SARS-CoV-2 variants. Clones were sequenced by immunoSEQ multiplex PCR, and TCRdb holds only the in-frame ones, with some missing. The sample lists about 400,000 clones; more than 85% were seen once. This specimen consisted of peripheral blood, obtained in a trial of Ad26.COV2.S vaccine versus placebo. The source is a person between 18 and 65 years old who received the Ad26.COV2.S COVID-19 vaccine or a placebo. Each CDR3 is given with its conserved first and last residue. A D gene is named only where the DNA matches it firmly. Some rows mark clone size as missing; the rest say once, few, many or name a class of expanded clone.

abundance | j_gene | v_gene | d_gene | len | CDR3nt | CDR3aa
- | TRBJ1-6 | TRBV6-2/TRBV6-3 | - | 12 | TGTGCCAGCAGTTACTCGAATCCAGTTCTCCACTTT | CASSYSNPVLHF
- | TRBJ2-7 | TRBV6-2/TRBV6-3 | TRBD1 | 17 | TGTGCCAGCAGTTACGGACGCGGGGGACAGGGACACTACGAGCAGTACTTC | CASSYGRGGQGHYEQYF
- | TRBJ2-3 | TRBV27 | TRBD2 | 15 | TGTGCCAGCAGGCTAGCGGGGGGGCCGACAGATACGCAGTATTTT | CASRLAGGPTDTQYF
- | TRBJ1-1 | TRBV12-5 | - | 16 | TGTGCTAGTGGTTTGAGGCTCGGCCGCCTGAACACTGAAGCTTTCTTT | CASGLRLGRLNTEAFF
- | TRBJ1-1 | TRBV19 | TRBD1 | 13 | TGTGCCAGTAGTGTTGCAGGGGGTAGTGAAGCTTTCTTT | CASSVAGGSEAFF
- | TRBJ1-2 | TRBV2 | - | 13 | TGTGCCAGCAGTGAATCGTATAACTATGGCTACACCTTC | CASSESYNYGYTF
- | TRBJ2-7 | TRBV3-1/TRBV3-2 | - | 14 | TGTGCCAGCAGCCAGGCGGGGAAGACCTACGAGCAGTACTTC | CASSQAGKTYEQYF
- | TRBJ1-1 | TRBV25-1 | - | 15 | TGTGCCAGCAGTGAATACCGGGGAGGGGGAACTGAAGCTTTCTTT | CASSEYRGGGTEAFF
- | TRBJ1-3 | TRBV2 | - | 15 | TGTGCCAGCAGTCCCGACATCCGCTCTGGAAACACCATATATTTT | CASSPDIRSGNTIYF
- | TRBJ1-1 | TRBV19 | - | 14 | TGTGCCAGCGACCAATCAGGGGTCGGCACTGAAGCTTTCTTT | CASDQSGVGTEAFF
- | TRBJ2-1 | TRBV5-4 | TRBD2 | 15 | TGTGCCAGCAGCTTGAACCTAGCGGGGATAAATGAGCAGTTCTTC | CASSLNLAGINEQFF
- | TRBJ1-5 | TRBV2 | - | 14 | TGTGCCAGCAAAATCCTGGGGGGGAATCAGCCCCAGCATTTT | CASKILGGNQPQHF
- | TRBJ1-2 | TRBV2 | TRBD1 | 14 | TGTGCCAGCAGTACTTACAGGGGCAACTATGGCTACACCTTC | CASSTYRGNYGYTF
once | TRBJ2-3 | TRBV10-2 | - | 12 | TGCGCCAGCAGTGTAGACACAGATACGCAGTATTTT | CASSVDTDTQYF
- | TRBJ1-2 | TRBV21-1 | - | 15 | TGTGCCAGCAGTGAGGCGACAGGGGGCCGGTATGGCTACACCTTC | CASSEATGGRYGYTF
- | TRBJ1-1 | TRBV6-5 | TRBD1 | 13 | TGTGCCAGCAGTTCCGGGACAGGCCGTGAAGCTTTCTTT | CASSSGTGREAFF
- | TRBJ1-2 | TRBV7-9 | TRBD1 | 14 | TGTGCCAGCAGCTTCGGACAGGGGGGGAATGGCTACACCTTC | CASSFGQGGNGYTF
- | TRBJ2-1 | TRBV5-4 | - | 14 | TGTGCCAGCAGCTTGGGTCGGTTAAACAATGAGCAGTTCTTC | CASSLGRLNNEQFF
- | TRBJ1-2 | TRBV3-1/TRBV3-2 | TRBD1 | 16 | TGTGCCAGCAGCCACAACCCGGGACAGACTAACTATGGCTACACCTTC | CASSHNPGQTNYGYTF
- | TRBJ1-2 | TRBV3-1/TRBV3-2 | - | 15 | TGTGCCAGCAGCCACTTACACTCCCCGAACTATGGCTACACCTTC | CASSHLHSPNYGYTF
- | TRBJ2-2 | TRBV27 | - | 14 | TGTGCCAGCAGTTTCCCCCCAGGGGACCGGGGAGCTGTTTTT | CASSFPPGDRGAVF
- | TRBJ1-2 | TRBV18 | TRBD1 | 13 | TGTGCCAGCTCACCAACGGACAGGGCGGGCTACACCTTC | CASSPTDRAGYTF
once | TRBJ2-3 | TRBV2 | - | 11 | TGTGCCAGCGGACCGACAGATACGCAGTATTTT | CASGPTDTQYF
- | TRBJ1-6 | TRBV25-1 | - | 13 | TGTGCCAGCAGTCCGATTAGGAATTCACCCCTCCACTTT | CASSPIRNSPLHF
- | TRBJ1-1 | TRBV6-2/TRBV6-3 | - | 17 | TGTGCCAGCAGTTACTCACACATTCGACGGTCGGACACTGAAGCTTTCTTT | CASSYSHIRRSDTEAFF
- | TRBJ2-2 | TRBV4-3 | TRBD2 | 17 | TGCGCCAGCAGCCAAGATCTCCGCGGGGGGCTCGACGGGGAGCTGTTTTTT | CASSQDLRGGLDGELFF
- | TRBJ1-1 | TRBV3-1/TRBV3-2 | - | 14 | TGTGCCAGCAGCCAAGATGTTGGGGAGGTTGAAGCTTTCTTT | CASSQDVGEVEAFF
- | TRBJ1-1 | TRBV6-2/TRBV6-3 | - | 16 | TGTGCCAGCAGTCCACAGAAAGGGACACCGAACACTGAAGCTTTCTTT | CASSPQKGTPNTEAFF
- | TRBJ2-7 | TRBV19 | TRBD2 | 14 | TGTGCCAGTAGCCTAGCGGGGCCAACCTACGAGCAGTACTTC | CASSLAGPTYEQYF
- | TRBJ1-2 | TRBV4-1 | TRBD1 | 16 | TGCGCCAGCAGCCAAGATCGGGACAGGGGAGGCTATGGCTACACCTTC | CASSQDRDRGGYGYTF
- | TRBJ2-5 | TRBV5-3 | - | 11 | TGTGCCAGAAGGGCCTGCGAGACCCAGTACTTC | CARRACETQYF
- | TRBJ1-1 | TRBV7-9 | TRBD1 | 14 | TGTGCCAGCACCCGGACAGGCGCGAACACTGAAGCTTTCTTT | CASTRTGANTEAFF
- | TRBJ2-1 | TRBV4-1 | TRBD2 | 18 | TGCGCCAGCAGCCGAGGACTAGCGGGGGGGAGCTCCTACAATGAGCAGTTCTTC | CASSRGLAGGSSYNEQFF